The rows below give T cell receptor beta chains drawn from one sample of a study of blood T cells in healthy people across ages. TCRdb re-called the 5' RACE reads with MiXCR, one entry per CDR3 protein. This sample has 1.5 million or so distinct CDR3 sequences, with about 40% found just once. The source material was blood. These receptors all come from a woman aged 18-29 years in good health. Each CDR3 is given with its conserved first and last residue. Fields, in order: CDR3 protein, J gene, V gene, clone size. Rows may omit the clone size; those that give it use once, few, many or a size class.

CASSQEWSSYNEQYF,TRBJ2-7,TRBV4-2,-
CSARDSELASYNEQFF,TRBJ2-1,TRBV20-1,few
CASTLGSLGETQYF,TRBJ2-5,TRBV5-1,-
CASSLDRSYNQPQHF,TRBJ1-5,TRBV7-8,-
CSARYPGVYSNQPQHF,TRBJ1-5,TRBV20-1,-
CASSQDLAKKNIQYF,TRBJ2-4,TRBV4-2,-
CSAKDRGKLLGYTF,TRBJ1-2,TRBV20-1,few
CASSGQANYGYTF,TRBJ1-2,TRBV2,many
CAISQEVGGLYEQYF,TRBJ2-7,TRBV10-3,-
CASSLQGGFTEAFF,TRBJ1-1,TRBV12-3/TRBV12-4,few
CAIGEGAREQYF,-,TRBV10-3,-
CASSVVQETQYF,TRBJ2-5,TRBV2,few
CSARSGDTYYEQYF,TRBJ2-7,TRBV20-1,-
CASSGDLSSYNEQFF,TRBJ2-1,TRBV12-3/TRBV12-4,-
CSASRSRGGRNTEAFF,TRBJ1-1,TRBV20-1,-
CASTFFTGNTGELFF,TRBJ2-2,TRBV7-2,-
CASSSRDTEAFF,TRBJ1-1,TRBV7-9,few
CAISQKDSTYEQYF,TRBJ2-7,TRBV10-3,many
CASSYFTTLFAAYSYEQYF,TRBJ2-7,TRBV21-1,few
CASSVVSGETDTQYF,TRBJ2-3,TRBV9,few
CASGLVPKSGTDIYEQYF,TRBJ2-7,TRBV12-5,-
CASSYTQGAIDADTQYF,TRBJ2-3,TRBV6-2/TRBV6-3,-
CSARDQGTQGSSTDTQYF,TRBJ2-3,TRBV20-1,few
CSARTSGREKLFF,TRBJ1-4,TRBV20-1,once
CASSYSTLRQSNEQYF,TRBJ2-7,TRBV6-6,-
CASSLAPGLAGGNEQYF,-,TRBV7-2,-
CASSEETAGEKLFF,TRBJ1-4,TRBV2,few
CSAIRGGISYNEQFF,TRBJ2-1,TRBV20-1,few
CASSLNRGESSYNEQFF,TRBJ2-1,TRBV5-1,-
CSAPRGSGEEQFF,TRBJ2-1,TRBV20-1,-
CASSQGPLAGMSYEQYF,TRBJ2-7,TRBV4-1,few
CASRETIGSYNEQFF,TRBJ2-1,TRBV2,-
CASSRAQLADTGPSSYNEQFF,TRBJ2-1,TRBV5-1,-
CASSVVPLGSSYNEQYF,-,TRBV9,once
CASSWQGLGREKLFF,TRBJ1-4,TRBV5-5,-